The 13 T cell receptor beta chains listed next were all sequenced from one sample in a study of blood T cell repertoires in COVID-19. The table came from immunoSEQ multiplex PCR; TCRdb's copy has only in-frame clones and leaves some out. This sample yields about 310,000 clones, of which around 90% are seen a single time; around 1% belongs to the top ten. What was sequenced was peripheral blood. The receptors come from a woman between 40 and 55 years old with COVID-19, enrolled during active disease.

The rearrangement joins TRBV3-1 (or the pseudogene TRBV3-2) to TRBJ1-6; 7 positions match TRBD1. The V and J ends lost 5 bases and 9 bases, in that order; junction bases with no gene match: 7. The CDR3 length is 14 residues. CDR1 LGHDT and CDR2 YNNKEL come from the germline V gene (reference sequence). The CDR3 loop is CASSIYRGGSPLHF. CDR3 sequence (DNA): TGTGCCAGCAGCATCTACAGGGGTGGTTCACCCCTCCACTTT.

This chain connects TRBV18 to TRBJ1-5; D might be TRBD1 (6 bases). Trimming removed 6 bases at V and 6 bases at J, with 15 bases between. CDR1 KGHSH and CDR2 LQKENI come from the germline V gene. The CDR3 has 14 residues. The CDR3 here is CASSPRGRGQPQHF. The CDR3 DNA follows: TGTGCCAGCTCTCCGCGGGGGCGCGGTCAGCCCCAGCATTTT.

This chain connects TRBV12-3 or TRBV12-4 to TRBJ1-1; 7 bases map to TRBD1. The CDR3 runs 13 residues. V was clipped by 1 base and J by 8 bases; unmatched bases: 4. CDR3 coding DNA: TGTGCCAGCAGTTTAGGCAGGGGGGCCGAAGCTTTCTTT. Residues: CASSLGRGAEAFF.

The chain couples TRBV5-1 to TRBJ2-5, with no clear D. V lost 0 bases and J 0 bases, leaving 9 bases between the germline ends. Germline CDR1 SGHRS, CDR2 YFSETQ. CDR3 length: 15 residues. CDR3 nucleotides: TGCGCCAGCAGCTTGGCCGAGGCTTACCAAGAGACCCAGTACTTC. Protein sequence: CASSLAEAYQETQYF.

This rearrangement joins TRBV7-9 to TRBJ1-1; tentatively, D is TRBD1 (5 bases). Germline V gives CDR1 SEHNR, CDR2 FQNEAQ (reference sequence). Trimming pared 4 bases from V and 1 base from J, leaving 10 bases between. The CDR3 is 14 amino acids. CDR3 in amino acids: CASSSGHTNTEAFF. The DNA for the CDR3 is TGTGCCAGCAGCTCAGGACATACGAACACTGAAGCTTTCTTT.

The chain is built from TRBV27 and TRBJ2-7; TRBD1 might be the D (6 bases). Germline CDR1 and CDR2: MNHEY and SMNVEV (reference sequence). The CDR3 consists of 16 residues. V was pared by 6 bases and J by 0 bases, with 18 bases between. This chain's CDR3 is CASRRLGHPSSYEQYF. CDR3 DNA: TGTGCCAGCAGGCGCTTGGGACACCCTAGCTCCTACGAGCAGTACTTC.

The chain recombines TRBV29-1 with TRBJ1-1, with TRBD1 matching over 8 bases. The CDR3 is 12 residues long. The V gene's germline CDR1 is SQVTM and CDR2 ANQGSEA. The junction had 3 bases not matched to a gene; V was cut back by 6 bases and J by 3 bases. The CDR3 DNA reads TGCAGCGTACCGACAGGGGACACTGAAGCTTTCTTT. It encodes CSVPTGDTEAFF.

The chain employs TRBV5-4 and TRBJ2-1, with D perhaps matching TRBD2 (6 bases). CDR1 is SGHNT and CDR2 is YYREEE in the germline V gene (reference sequence). Trimming removed 0 bases at V and 9 bases at J, with 7 bases between. The length of the CDR3 is 12 residues. CDR3 DNA: TGTGCCAGCAGCTTGGTGGGGGGTGAGCAGTTCTTC. It codes for CASSLVGGEQFF.

This rearrangement joins TRBV2 to TRBJ1-2; 7 positions agree with TRBD1. With V trimmed by 2 bases and J by 4 bases, 1 base remained unmatched. This CDR3 has 13 amino acids. Germline loops: CDR1 SNHLY, CDR2 FYNNEI. The CDR3 nucleotides are TGTGCCAGCAGTGAAAGGGACAGCTATGGCTACACCTTC. Translation: CASSERDSYGYTF.

V usage is TRBV19 and J usage is TRBJ1-1; TRBD1 aligns across 7 bases. This CDR3 contains 15 residues. V gave up 5 bases and J gave up 0 bases; unmatched junction bases: 6. Germline CDR1 LNHDA, CDR2 SQIVND (reference sequence). CDR3 DNA: TGTGCCAGTAGTGCGAGACAGGGAATGAACACTGAAGCTTTCTTT. It translates to CASSARQGMNTEAFF.

The rearrangement joins TRBV3-1 (or the pseudogene TRBV3-2) to TRBJ2-2, with TRBD2 matching 12 bases. With V trimmed by 4 bases and J by 0 bases, 9 bases remained unmatched. The germline CDR1 and CDR2 sequences are LGHDT and YNNKEL (reference sequence). The CDR3 consists of 19 residues. The DNA of the CDR3 is TGTGCCAGCAGCCCCCTACTAGCGGGAGGCCTCGCGAACACCGGGGAGCTGTTTTTT. It codes for CASSPLLAGGLANTGELFF.

The V gene is TRBV5-6, the J gene TRBJ1-3; D is ambiguous. The CDR3 covers 17 residues. CDR1 and CDR2 (germline): SGHDT, YYEEEE. The V and J ends lost 4 bases and 7 bases respectively, with 24 bases between them. The CDR3 loop reads CASSVKREVLFLNTIYF. The CDR3 DNA reads TGTGCCAGCAGCGTGAAGAGGGAGGTCCTCTTCCTGAACACCATATATTTT.

This clone was observed a handful of times. The chain couples TRBV25-1 to TRBJ1-2; TRBD1 matches at 7 bases. V was clipped by 6 bases and J by 0 bases; unmatched bases: 10. The CDR3 covers 16 residues. Germline CDR1 reads MGHDK; CDR2 reads SYGVNS. CDR3: CASSAGRGLANYGYTF. In DNA, the CDR3 is TGTGCCAGCAGCGCCGGCAGGGGGTTAGCTAACTATGGCTACACCTTC.